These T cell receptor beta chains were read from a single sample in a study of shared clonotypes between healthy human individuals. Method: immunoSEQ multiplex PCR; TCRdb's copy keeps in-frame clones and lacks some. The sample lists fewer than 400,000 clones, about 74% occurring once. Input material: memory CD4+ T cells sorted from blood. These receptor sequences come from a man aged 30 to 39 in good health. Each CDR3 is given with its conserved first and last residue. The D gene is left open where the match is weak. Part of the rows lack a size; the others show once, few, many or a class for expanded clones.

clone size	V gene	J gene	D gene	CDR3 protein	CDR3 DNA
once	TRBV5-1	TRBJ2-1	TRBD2	CASSPPSGTNNEQFF	TGCGCCAGCAGCCCTCCTTCCGGGACTAACAATGAGCAGTTCTTC
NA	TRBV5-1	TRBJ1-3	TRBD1	CASSFFEGQKNTIYF	TGCGCCAGCAGCTTCTTTGAGGGACAGAAAAACACCATATATTTT
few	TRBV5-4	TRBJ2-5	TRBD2	CASSLRLAAQETQYF	TGTGCCAGCAGCTTGAGACTAGCGGCACAAGAGACCCAGTACTTC
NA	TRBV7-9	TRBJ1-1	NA	CASSLGGASTEAFF	TGTGCCAGCAGCTTAGGGGGGGCGAGCACTGAAGCTTTCTTT
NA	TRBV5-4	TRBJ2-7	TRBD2	CASSFGGRAGEQYF	TGTGCCAGCAGCTTTGGTGGGAGGGCTGGCGAGCAGTACTTC
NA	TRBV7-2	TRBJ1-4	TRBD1	CASSPDTGVGEKLFF	TGTGCCAGCAGCCCAGATACAGGGGTTGGTGAAAAACTGTTTTTT
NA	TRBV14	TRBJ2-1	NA	CASSQRGGRRAYNEQFF	TGTGCCAGCAGCCAAAGGGGCGGGCGCCGCGCCTACAATGAGCAGTTCTTC
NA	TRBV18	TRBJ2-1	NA	CASSPGGGTTYNEQFF	TGTGCCAGCTCACCCGGGGGCGGGACGACCTACAATGAGCAGTTCTTC
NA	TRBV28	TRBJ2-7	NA	CASISAGTSYEQYF	TGTGCCAGCATTTCGGCAGGGACTTCCTACGAGCAGTACTTC
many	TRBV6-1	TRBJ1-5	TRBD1	CASSETGGVQPQHF	TGTGCCAGCAGTGAGACAGGGGGCGTTCAGCCCCAGCATTTT
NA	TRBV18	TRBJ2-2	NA	CASSPVGSSTGELFF	TGTGCCAGCTCACCAGTGGGGTCGAGCACCGGGGAGCTGTTTTTT
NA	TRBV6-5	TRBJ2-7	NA	CASSPHRGTYEQYF	TGTGCCAGCAGCCCACACCGGGGCACCTACGAGCAGTACTTC
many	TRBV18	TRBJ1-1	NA	CASSPPGDTEAFF	TGTGCCAGCTCACCACCCGGGGACACTGAAGCTTTCTTT
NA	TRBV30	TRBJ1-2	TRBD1	CAWEDRSYTF	TGTGCCTGGGAGGACAGGAGCTACACCTTC
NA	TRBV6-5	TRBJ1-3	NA	CASSYSRGNTIYF	TGTGCCAGCAGTTACTCGAGGGGCAACACCATATATTTT
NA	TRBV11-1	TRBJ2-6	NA	CASSSMGSGANVLTF	TGTGCCAGCAGCTCGATGGGCTCTGGGGCCAACGTCCTGACTTTC
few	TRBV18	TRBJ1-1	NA	CASSPNFQGHTEAFF	TGTGCCAGCTCACCCAACTTCCAGGGGCACACTGAAGCTTTCTTT
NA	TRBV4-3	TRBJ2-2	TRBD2	CASSHRLAGGTGELFF	TGCGCCAGCAGCCACAGACTAGCGGGAGGCACGGGGGAGCTGTTTTTT
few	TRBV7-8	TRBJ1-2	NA	CASSLNPGGTQGGYTF	TGTGCCAGCAGCCTAAACCCAGGAGGGACCCAAGGTGGCTACACCTTC
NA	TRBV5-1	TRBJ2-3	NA	CASLRDRVPDTQYF	TGCGCCAGCCTACGGGACCGCGTTCCAGATACGCAGTATTTT
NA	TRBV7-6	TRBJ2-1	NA	CASSQGASVSGDEQFF	TGTGCCAGCAGCCAAGGGGCTAGCGTCTCGGGGGATGAGCAGTTCTTC
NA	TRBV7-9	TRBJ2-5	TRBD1	CASSLGGQGAETQYF	TGTGCCAGCAGCTTAGGGGGCCAGGGGGCGGAGACCCAGTACTTC
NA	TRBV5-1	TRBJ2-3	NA	CASSPGPGTDTQYF	TGTGCCAGCAGCCCGGGCCCTGGCACAGATACGCAGTATTTT
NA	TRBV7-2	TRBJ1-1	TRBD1	CASSLDWTGALEAFF	TGTGCCAGCAGCTTAGACTGGACAGGGGCCCTTGAAGCTTTCTTT
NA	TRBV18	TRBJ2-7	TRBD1	CASSQGGQVSYEQYF	TGTGCCAGCTCACAGGGGGGACAGGTCAGCTACGAGCAGTACTTC
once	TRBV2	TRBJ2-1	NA	CASSEVWASDEFF	TGTGCCAGCAGTGAAGTTTGGGCATCCGATGAGTTCTTC
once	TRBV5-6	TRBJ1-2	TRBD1	CASSWGRDRDYGYTF	TGTGCCAGCAGCTGGGGCCGGGACAGGGACTATGGCTACACCTTC
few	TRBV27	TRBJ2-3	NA	CASKTRDTQYF	TGTGCCAGCAAAACTAGGGATACGCAGTATTTT
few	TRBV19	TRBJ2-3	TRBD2	CASSGRTSGWMDTQYF	TGTGCCAGTAGTGGGAGGACTAGCGGGTGGATGGATACGCAGTATTTT
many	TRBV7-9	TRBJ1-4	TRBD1	CASSRDRGFGEKLFF	TGTGCCAGCAGCCGAGACAGGGGTTTTGGTGAAAAACTGTTTTTT
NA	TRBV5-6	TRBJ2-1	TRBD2	CASSTGLAVYNEQFF	TGTGCCAGCAGCACGGGACTAGCGGTCTACAATGAGCAGTTCTTC
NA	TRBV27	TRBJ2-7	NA	CASSSRAGFGSYEQYF	TGTGCCAGCAGTTCCCGAGCGGGCTTTGGGTCCTACGAGCAGTACTTC
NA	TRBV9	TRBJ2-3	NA	CASSALPGMGPLEDTQYF	TGTGCCAGCAGCGCGCTCCCCGGGATGGGGCCTCTTGAAGATACGCAGTATTTT
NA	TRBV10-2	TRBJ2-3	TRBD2	CASSDQGGRGDTQYF	TGCGCCAGCAGTGATCAAGGCGGGAGAGGTGATACGCAGTATTTT
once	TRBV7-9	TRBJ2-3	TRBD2	CASRASGSTDTQYF	TGTGCCAGCAGGGCTAGCGGGAGCACAGATACGCAGTATTTT
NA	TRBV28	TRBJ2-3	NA	CASSFQAPFTDTQYF	TGTGCCAGCAGTTTTCAGGCGCCATTCACAGATACGCAGTATTTT
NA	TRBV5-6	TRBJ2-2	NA	CASSLGPEWELFF	TGTGCCAGCAGCTTGGGGCCTGAGTGGGAGCTGTTTTTT
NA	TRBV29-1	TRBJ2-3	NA	CSVEDPKRDTQYF	TGCAGCGTTGAAGACCCCAAGAGGGATACGCAGTATTTT
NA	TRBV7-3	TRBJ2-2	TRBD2	CASSSLPGLANTGELFF	TGTGCCAGCAGCTCACTGCCGGGACTAGCGAACACCGGGGAGCTGTTTTTT
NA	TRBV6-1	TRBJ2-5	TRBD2	CASPGGGQETQYF	TGTGCCAGTCCCGGGGGGGGTCAGGAGACCCAGTACTTC
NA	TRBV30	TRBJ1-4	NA	CACAPAGGLATNEKLFF	TGTGCCTGCGCTCCGGCGGGGGGCCTAGCAACTAATGAAAAACTGTTTTTT
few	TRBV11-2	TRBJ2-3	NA	CASSLGGRGIGDTQYF	TGTGCCAGCAGCTTAGGGGGCAGGGGAATAGGAGATACGCAGTATTTT
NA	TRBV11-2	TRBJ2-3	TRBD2	CASSPPSGTSGSGDTQYF	TGTGCCAGCAGCCCACCGTCCGGGACTAGCGGGAGTGGCGATACGCAGTATTTT
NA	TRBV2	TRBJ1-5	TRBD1	CASRDRAVNQPQHF	TGTGCCAGTCGGGACAGGGCAGTTAATCAGCCCCAGCATTTT
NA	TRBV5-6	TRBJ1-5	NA	CASSSARGGSNQPQHF	TGTGCCAGCAGCTCCGCTCGGGGCGGAAGCAATCAGCCCCAGCATTTT
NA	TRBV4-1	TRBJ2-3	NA	CASSRVFFGDTQYF	TGCGCCAGCAGCCGCGTTTTTTTTGGAGATACGCAGTATTTT
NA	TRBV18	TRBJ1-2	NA	CASSQDRFYTF	TGTGCCAGCTCCCAAGACAGGTTCTACACCTTC
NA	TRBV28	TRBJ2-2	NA	CASMELSQNGELFF	TGTGCCAGCATGGAACTATCACAGAACGGGGAGCTGTTTTTT
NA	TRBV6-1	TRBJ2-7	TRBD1	CASSDRGLYEQYF	TGTGCCAGCAGTGACAGGGGGCTATACGAGCAGTACTTC
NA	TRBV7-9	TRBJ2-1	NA	CASSLGRSYNEQFF	TGTGCCAGCAGCTTAGGAAGGTCTTACAATGAGCAGTTCTTC
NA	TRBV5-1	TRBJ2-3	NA	CASSPSRAGSKSTDTQYF	TGCGCCAGCAGCCCGTCGAGGGCCGGCTCAAAGTCCACAGATACGCAGTATTTT
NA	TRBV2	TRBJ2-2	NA	CASSFFSGNTGELFF	TGTGCCAGCAGTTTCTTTAGCGGGAACACCGGGGAGCTGTTTTTT
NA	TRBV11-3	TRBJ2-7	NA	CASSIAYHYEQYF	TGTGCCAGCAGCATCGCGTACCACTACGAGCAGTACTTC